This TCR beta chain came from a study of beta chain features in type 1 diabetes (dated 2018 in TCRdb). Describing the broader study: Patients and healthy donors did not differ in mean age, gender distribution, total cell number or subset yield. A total of roughly 100 million sorted cells were examined across all samples, and a strong correlation was observed between cell number per subset and RNA yield. The study compared the TCRB repertoires of sorted circulating CD4+ T cell subsets in recently diagnosed type 1 diabetes patients with those in matched healthy donors. Regulatory and stem cell-like memory subsets were isolated from only 8 patients and about 8 healthy donors, whereas naive and central memory subsets came from all 28 donors.

Beyond this particular receptor, the publication reports: Naive, central memory and regulatory TCRB repertoires appeared more similar among patients than among healthy donors. Patients with type 1 diabetes made fewer insertions and deleted more nucleotides at VDJ recombination sites, implying thymic rearrangement abnormalities. A moderate but significant shortening of TCRB CDR3 length was observed in type 1 diabetes patients in all four CD4+ subsets. Shorter templates might be favored by PCR, yet because patient and control samples were amplified and corrected together, any such skew would affect both groups equally. Because cDNA was sequenced instead of genomic DNA, activated cells with high expression could be over-represented, although the groups did not differ in activation or CD3 levels. Because the HLA sub-analyses included only small numbers of individuals, any influence of HLA type on TCRB rearrangement was left unresolved.

In its sample, this clone was seen once. It has no known antigen specificity. Base qualities are missing; no much larger clone stands one base away. Each donor gave one peripheral blood draw, averaging roughly 100 mL, which was collected into heparinised tubes. Naive, central memory, regulatory and stem cell-like memory CD4+ T cells were sorted on a BD FACSAria II using a panel including CD45RO, CCR7, CD25, CD127, CD95 and CD27. All sorted populations exceeded 95% purity. Right away, PBMCs were isolated by Lymphoprep density gradient centrifugation and were stained directly, with no culture step. To minimize batch effects, samples were stained and sorted in pairs, one healthy donor with one patient per experiment. All of the isolated RNA was reverse transcribed with the High Capacity cDNA Reverse Transcription Kit, so expressed TCRB transcripts were sequenced. Deep immunoSEQ sequencing was performed on naive, central memory and regulatory T cell samples, with an average of around 3.4 million total reads per sample. Sorted cells were lysed in RLT buffer and RNA was extracted with DNase-treated RNeasy Micro or Mini kits, depending on cell number. To prevent cross-contamination, every cell subset was processed on its own, while patient and healthy donor samples were processed together. The immunoSEQ multiplex PCR was used to amplify TCRB sequences from cDNA, generating 87-bp fragments that spanned the CDR3 region. Sequencing of the amplicons was done on the Illumina HiSeq platform. As for how the authors treated the data: PCR bias was computationally corrected using synthetic template baselines, reads within Hamming distance 2 were collapsed, and singletons that could not be merged were discarded. Reads were aligned to IMGT to assign V, D and J genes, CDR3 length, and insertions or deletions at six rearrangement sites. Within each subset, clonotype counts were normalized to sorted cell number, after which true diversity and Gini coefficients were computed with the tcR R package. The overlap coefficient, calculated on TCRB nucleotide sequences, was used to measure repertoire sharing. Out-of-frame TCRB sequences from naive cells were analyzed as a proxy for the pre-selection repertoire. TCRdb stores this immuneACCESS table with in-frame sequences only. Part of the clones is absent; in the studies checked, under half of the shortfall reflects unresolved V genes, and no reason is known for the rest. The V and J calls and clone size are taken from that table; D and trimming were inferred from the DNA. The table for this sample lists under 950,000 clones; 17% of them were counted only once. The ten largest clones take up around 0.02% of the sample.

This TCR was sampled from a woman in her late teens or twenties in good health. Sequencing was carried out using naive CD4+ T cells from blood. The sample's cell subset or site, from its label and the paper: true naive CD4+ T cells.

The nucleotides read TGTGCCAGCAGATTCCTTAGCGGGAGAGGGTCTGGGGCCAACGTCCTGACTTTC. Its translation is CASRFLSGRGSGANVLTF. This receptor chain uses TRBV7-2 and TRBJ2-6; 9 bases in the junction line up with TRBD2. Taken from the germline V gene, the CDR1 and CDR2 loops are SGHTA and FQGNSA. The CDR3 goes from the cysteine to the phenylalanine over 18 residues. Only the CDR3 part of the read is kept: 54 bases, read in frame from the first base. Clipping removes 6 bases from V and 1 base from J, with 10 as the unmatched junction base count.